The sequence of this TCR beta chain was determined in a study of cytomegalovirus exposure and HLA in healthy donors. Study-wide results and caveats: What a later analysis showed was that several of the most significant clusters appeared linked to common viral pathogens. The authors later linked a missense DCLRE1C variant to TCR beta V- and J-gene trimming. Overall, approximately 180 TCR beta chains were annotated as cytomegalovirus-associated.

With 6 bases removed from V and 0 bases from J, the gap between germline ends came to 9 bases. CDR1 and CDR2 from the germline V gene are MNHEY and SMNVEV (reference sequence). The CDR3 length is 13 residues. To note about this clone: Its target is unknown.

PCR primers comprised 60 Vbeta and 13 Jbeta primers. Sequencing used immunoSEQ multiplex PCR; TCRdb keeps in-frame clones, though not all of them. The sample contains some 150,000 clones, about 77% of which appear only once. This sequence originates from a male donor in good health and CMV-seronegative. The sample was PBMCs. The chain recombines TRBV27 with TRBJ2-7; D not certain. The CDR3: CASRDTASYEQYF. CDR3 DNA: TGTGCCAGCAGGGATACAGCCTCCTACGAGCAGTACTTC.